The 30 T cell receptor beta chains reported below all come from one sample, sequenced in a study of esophageal squamous cell carcinoma under preoperative chemotherapy. TCRdb re-called the PCR reads with MiXCR, one entry per CDR3 protein. Altogether about 15,000 distinct CDR3 sequences are present, 48% being singletons, with the ten largest covering approximately 29%. Time point: before preoperative PTX-NDP chemotherapy. Collection of the sample occurred from a patient given preoperative chemotherapy. The receptors come from a human donor with esophageal squamous cell carcinoma. The donor label of this sample is uncertain.

V usage is TRBV6-5 and J usage is TRBJ2-3, with D possibly being TRBD1 (5 bases). The CDR3 has 16 amino acids. Per germline, CDR1 MNHEY and CDR2 SVGAGI. V was cut by 2 bases and J by 0 bases, with 12 bases left in between. CDR3 sequence reads: CASSYRQFSSTDTQYF. As DNA, the CDR3 is TGTGCCAGCAGTTACAGACAGTTTTCTAGCACAGATACGCAGTATTTT.

This clonotype appeared many times. The chain combines TRBV27 with TRBJ2-2, with 14 bases aligning to TRBD2. Germline-derived CDR1 and CDR2 are MNHEY and SMNVEV (reference sequence). The V and J ends lost 5 bases and 4 bases, in that order; junction bases with no gene match: 3. This CDR3 comprises 16 residues. Here the CDR3 reads CASSIGTSGSTGELFF. The CDR3 DNA is TGTGCCAGCAGTATTGGGACTAGCGGGAGCACCGGGGAGCTGTTTTTT.

This clonotype was recorded at least ten times. This chain links TRBV7-2 with TRBJ2-1, with TRBD1 matching 9 bases. In germline, CDR1 is SGHTA, CDR2 FQGNSA. V shed 3 bases, J shed 4 bases, and the junction held 4 bases outside the gene matches. CDR3 size: 15 residues. The CDR3 sequence is CASSLGQGRYNEQFF. The CDR3 DNA sequence: TGTGCCAGCAGCTTGGGACAGGGCAGATACAATGAGCAGTTCTTC.

This clonotype has at least ten counts. The CDR3 nucleotides read TGTGCCAGCAGTGAAGATGAGGGCGGGAGGGTCTACAATGAGCAGTTCTTC. It encodes CASSEDEGGRVYNEQFF. The rearrangement links TRBV25-1 to TRBJ2-1, with TRBD2 matching over 9 bases. The CDR3 contains 17 residues. Germline V gene data show CDR1 as MGHDK and CDR2 as SYGVNS. V lost 2 bases to trimming and J lost 3 bases; unmatched junction nucleotides: 8.

About this clonotype itself: A much larger clone is a single base away; this may be a read error. The chain is built from TRBV7-2 and TRBJ2-3; TRBD1 aligns across 7 bases. Matching the DNA end better, TRBJ2-1 makes the J call doubtful. Germline V CDR1 and CDR2: SGHTA, FQGNSA. The CDR3 spans 18 residues. The CDR3 reads CASSYNPQADRAANIQFF. DNA of the CDR3: TGTGCCAGCAGCTATAACCCTCAAGCTGACAGGGCGGCAAACATTCAGTTCTTC.

The chain employs TRBV12-3 or TRBV12-4 and TRBJ2-1; 11 bases agree with TRBD2. J gave up 6 bases and V 7 bases, and 5 bases lay outside the gene matches. The CDR3 totals 14 residues. The CDR3, as DNA: TGTGCCAGCAACATAGCGGGAGGGGTCAATGAGCAGTTCTTC. This translates into CASNIAGGVNEQFF.

Concerning this clonotype itself: The final CDR3 position lacks the conserved phenylalanine or tryptophan, pointing to a likely read error. V is TRBV12-3 or TRBV12-4 and J is TRBJ2-5; D not resolved. The J call is uncertain, as TRBJ2-1 better fits the DNA end. The CDR3 runs to 14 residues. CDR3 region: CASSAGRYQATQFS. CDR3 in DNA: TGTGCCAGCAGCGCCGGACGGTACCAAGCGACCCAGTTCTCC.

This clonotype was recorded at least ten times. The genes are TRBV7-9 and TRBJ1-2, with 7 bases lining up with TRBD1. This CDR3 contains 13 residues. Trimming took 5 bases from V and 7 from J; bases not matched to a gene: 7. Germline CDR1 reads SEHNR; CDR2 reads FQNEAQ (reference sequence). The CDR3 DNA reads as TGTGCCAGCAGCCGGGGACAGAGGAGTGGCTACACCTTC. Residues: CASSRGQRSGYTF.

This clonotype was seen more than once but under ten times. This CDR3 is CATLSWGGPYNEQYF. The CDR3 region has the DNA TGCGCCACGCTATCCTGGGGAGGGCCCTACAATGAGCAGTACTTC. The J gene is TRBJ2-1, the V gene TRBV10-2; 7 bases are shared with TRBD2. The J call may be mistaken, given a closer DNA end match to TRBJ2-7. Looked up from germline, CDR1 is WSHSY and CDR2 is SAAADI. CDR3 length equals 15 residues.

The rearrangement links TRBV11-3 to TRBJ2-1; D possibly corresponds to TRBD1 (6 bases). The DNA matches TRBJ2-7 better at its end, which makes the J call doubtful. CDR1 and CDR2 from the germline V gene are SGHNT and YENEEA. The CDR3 has 14 amino acids. CDR3 nucleotide sequence: TGTGCCAGCAGCCCCGAGCCAAGGGGGTACGAGCAGTACTTC. Protein: CASSPEPRGYEQYF.

This clonotype is large by share. In nucleotides, the CDR3 is TGTGCCAGCAGCTTAGAGCCCATAGCGGGAGATTTTGGGACCCAGTACTTC. The encoded protein is CASSLEPIAGDFGTQYF. The rearrangement joins TRBV7-2 to TRBJ2-5, with 9 bases identical to TRBD2. V shed 1 base and J 7 bases; nucleotides not matched to a gene: 13. The V gene's germline CDR1 is SGHTA and CDR2 FQGNSA. This CDR3 spans 17 amino acids.

This clonotype came up many times. The chain employs TRBV10-3 and TRBJ2-7; D remains ambiguous. The CDR3 runs to 12 residues. Germline V gene sequence: CDR1 ENHRY, CDR2 SYGVKD. V was cut by 4 bases and J by 4 bases, with 8 bases left in between. CDR3 amino acids: CAISGDGYEQYF. The CDR3 nucleotides read TGTGCCATCAGTGGCGACGGTTACGAGCAGTACTTC.

V is TRBV20-1 and J is TRBJ2-5; D is possibly TRBD1 (6 bases). The DNA matches TRBJ2-1 better at its end, which makes the J call doubtful. CDR1 is DFQATT, CDR2 SNEGSKA, per germline (reference sequence). CDR3 size: 13 residues. As DNA, the CDR3 is TGCAGTGCAGTCGTTAGGGGGAAGAATGAGCAGTTCTTC. The encoded protein is CSAVVRGKNEQFF.

The rearrangement uses TRBV7-9 and TRBJ2-7, with 7 bases that match TRBD2. J gave up 2 bases and V 8 bases, and 0 bases lay outside the gene matches. The CDR3 covers 11 residues. Germline CDR1 and CDR2: SEHNR and FQNEAQ (reference sequence). CDR3 protein: CASRGAYEQYF. The DNA of the CDR3 is TGTGCCAGCCGGGGGGCCTACGAGCAGTACTTC.

The gene calls are TRBV30 and TRBJ2-3; no reliable D call. CDR3 length: 13 amino acids. The germline V gene has CDR1 GTSNPN and CDR2 SVGIG (reference sequence). V was pared by 2 bases and J by 4 bases, with 10 bases between. CDR3 sequence reads: CAWSFGIADTQYF. CDR3 nucleotide sequence: TGTGCCTGGAGTTTTGGGATCGCAGATACGCAGTATTTT. The full variable domain, completed using reference TRBV30 and TRBJ2-3, is SQTIHQWPATLVQPVGSPLSLECTVEGTSNPNLYWYRQAAGRGLQLLFYSVGIGQISSEVPQNLSASRPQDRQFILSSKKLLLSDSGFYLCAWSFGIADTQYFGPGTRLTVL.

This rearrangement joins TRBV7-9 to TRBJ2-3; TRBD2 aligns across 9 bases. This CDR3 region has 18 residues. Germline V gene data show CDR1 as SEHNR and CDR2 as FQNEAQ (reference sequence). Unmatched junction bases numbered 12, after V lost 5 bases and J lost 0 bases. The CDR3 is CASSQLAGELSSTDTQYF. The CDR3 bases are TGTGCCAGCAGCCAATTAGCGGGAGAGCTTTCTAGCACAGATACGCAGTATTTT.

The rearrangement uses TRBV7-9 and TRBJ2-1, with 9 bases identical to TRBD2. After removal of 2 bases from V and 10 bases from J, the junction contained 9 bases not matched to a gene. Germline lookup yields CDR1 SEHNR and CDR2 FQNEAQ (reference sequence). The CDR3 runs to 15 residues. CDR3 in DNA: TGTGCCAGCAGCTTATGGGCTAGCGGGAACTACGAGCAGTTCTTC. It codes for CASSLWASGNYEQFF.

The CDR3 coding sequence is TGTGCCAGCAGTTTAGGGAGAGTCAATCAGCCCCAGCATTTT. This codes for CASSLGRVNQPQHF. The rearrangement uses TRBV12-3 or TRBV12-4 and TRBJ1-5, with D unclear. The CDR3 spans 14 residues. Trimming removed 1 base at V and 3 bases at J, with 7 bases between.

V gene TRBV12-3 or TRBV12-4 combines with J gene TRBJ1-6, with 7 bases identical to TRBD1. Trimming took 3 bases from V and 11 from J; bases not matched to a gene: 7. The CDR3 has 14 residues. The CDR3 DNA is TGTGCCAGCAGTTTGCGACAGGGTGCCGCACCCCTCCACTTT. Amino acids: CASSLRQGAAPLHF.

This clonotype was seen only once. The junction does not match germline at one end; this may be a read error. J is TRBJ2-3 and V is TRBV7-2, with D possibly being TRBD1 (5 bases). The V gene's germline CDR1 is SGHTA and CDR2 FQGNSA. CDR3 length: 13 residues. CDR3 sequence (DNA): TGTGCCTCCAGGCTGGGGCTCACAGACACTCAGTATTTC. It yields the protein CASRLGLTDTQYF. Looking up the rest from reference TRBV7-2 and TRBJ2-3 gives the full variable domain: GAGVSQSPSNKVTEKGKDVELRCDPISGHTALYWYRQSLGQGLEFLIYFQGNSAPDKSGLPSDRFSAERTGGSVSTLTIQRTQQEDSAVYLCASRLGLTDTQYFGPGTRLTVL.

V and J are TRBV7-9 and TRBJ2-5, with 8 bases matching TRBD2. Near its end, the DNA agrees better with TRBJ2-1, so the J call may be wrong. Germline-derived CDR1 and CDR2 are SEHNR and FQNEAQ (reference sequence). The CDR3 sequence is 14 residues long. CDR3: CASSLAGGPETQFF. The CDR3 DNA reads as TGTGCCAGCAGCTTGGCGGGGGGTCCAGAGACCCAGTTCTTC.

Turning to this clonotype: A read error is likely, as this CDR3 ends without the conserved phenylalanine or tryptophan. Because the CDR3's place on the DNA is in doubt, the DNA is left out and the CDR3 is given as listed by TCRdb. V usage is TRBV6-5 and J usage is TRBJ2-5. The CDR3 numbers 17 amino acids, ends counted. Germline CDR1 and CDR2: MNHEY and SVGAGI. The CDR3: CASSYSRGGLGQETRLS.

This rearrangement joins TRBV20-1 to TRBJ1-1; a possible D gene is TRBD1 (5 bases). The CDR3 covers 12 residues. Trimming took 6 bases from V and 4 from J, leaving 12 bases between them. Germline values: CDR1 DFQATT, CDR2 SNEGSKA (reference sequence). The CDR3 DNA follows: TGCAGTGCCGTCGAGGGGTCCACTGAAGCTTTCTTT. It is translated as CSAVEGSTEAFF.

This sequence joins TRBV5-4 and TRBJ2-3; no firm D call. V shed 1 base and J shed 2 bases, with 8 bases lying between them. CDR3 length: 14 amino acids. Germline CDR1 and CDR2: SGHNT and YYREEE (reference sequence). CDR3 coding DNA: TGTGCCAGCAGCTTGCGGCCAGACACAGATACGCAGTATTTT. Translated: CASSLRPDTDTQYF.

This chain uses TRBV7-3 with TRBJ1-6; 11 nucleotides line up with TRBD1. The V gene end was trimmed by 5 bases and the J gene end by 10 bases; junction bases not matched to a gene: 7. This CDR3 comprises 15 residues. Germline V gives CDR1 SGHTA, CDR2 FQGTGA. The CDR3 bases are TGTGCCAGCAGCGTATCCGGGACAGGGGGATCACCCCTCCACTTT. As protein: CASSVSGTGGSPLHF.

A word on this clonotype: One end of the junction varies from germline; a read error may be responsible. The rearrangement links TRBV12-3 or TRBV12-4 to TRBJ2-5; D could derive from TRBD1 or TRBD2 (6 bases each). This CDR3 is built from 18 residues. CDR3 sequence (DNA): TGTGCGGGCATTTTGGCGCGGGTCGGGGGCCGTGGCAAAGAGATCCAGTACTTC. As protein: CAGILARVGGRGKEIQYF.

The chain carries TRBV6-5 and TRBJ2-7; the D call may be TRBD1 or TRBD2 (5 bases each). The V gene lost 0 bases and the J gene lost 2 bases, with 20 bases spanning the gap. Germline V gene data show CDR1 as MNHEY and CDR2 as SVGAGI. This CDR3 region has 18 residues. The CDR3 DNA reads as TGTGCCAGCAGTTACTCAGTACACGGGACGGTCCGCGCCTACGAGCAGTACTTC. Residues: CASSYSVHGTVRAYEQYF.

This clonotype came up a few times. The V and J genes are TRBV7-9 and TRBJ2-3; D remains ambiguous. The germline gives CDR1 SEHNR, CDR2 FQNEAQ (reference sequence). Trimming left V 1 base short and J 2 bases short, with 10 bases between. The CDR3 has 15 residues. The CDR3 loop is CASSLGQGPTDTQYF. In nucleotides, the CDR3 is TGTGCCAGCAGCTTAGGACAAGGACCCACAGATACGCAGTATTTT.

Of note for this clonotype: One end of the junction fails to match germline, which may point to a read error. The chain recombines TRBV7-3 with TRBJ2-3; TRBD1 might be the D (6 bases). The V gene's germline CDR1 is SGHTA and CDR2 FQGTGA. This CDR3 is built from 12 residues. For the CDR3, the DNA is TGTGCCGGGGGCAGAGACGAAGATACGCAGTACTTT. It codes for CAGGRDEDTQYF. The full variable domain, completed using reference TRBV7-3 and TRBJ2-3, is GAGVSQTPSNKVTEKGKYVELRCDPISGHTALYWYRQSLGQGPEFLIYFQGTGAADDSGLPNDRFFAVRPEGSVSTLKIQRTERGDSAVYLCAGGRDEDTQYFGPGTRLTVL.

This clonotype was counted ten times or more. This chain joins TRBV7-2 and TRBJ2-5; no reliable D call. This CDR3 comprises 13 residues. The germline V and J ends were trimmed by 5 bases and 4 bases, with 11 bases remaining between them. Germline loops: CDR1 SGHTA, CDR2 FQGNSA. The CDR3: CASSVSVGETQYF. The CDR3 DNA sequence: TGTGCCAGCAGCGTGTCCGTAGGAGAGACCCAGTACTTC.